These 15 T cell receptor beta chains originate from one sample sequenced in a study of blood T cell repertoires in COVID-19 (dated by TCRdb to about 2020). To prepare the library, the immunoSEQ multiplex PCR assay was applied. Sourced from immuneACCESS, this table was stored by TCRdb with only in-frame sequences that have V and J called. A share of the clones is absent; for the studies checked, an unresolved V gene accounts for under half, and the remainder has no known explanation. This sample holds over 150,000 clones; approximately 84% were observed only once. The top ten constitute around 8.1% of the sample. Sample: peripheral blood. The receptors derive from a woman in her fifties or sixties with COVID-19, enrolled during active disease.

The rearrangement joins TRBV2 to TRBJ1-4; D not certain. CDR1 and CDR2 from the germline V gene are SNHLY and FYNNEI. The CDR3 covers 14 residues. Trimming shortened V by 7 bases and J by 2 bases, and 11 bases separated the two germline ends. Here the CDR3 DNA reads TGTGCCAGCATTCTCGTTGGCACTAATGAAAAACTGTTTTTT. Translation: CASILVGTNEKLFF.

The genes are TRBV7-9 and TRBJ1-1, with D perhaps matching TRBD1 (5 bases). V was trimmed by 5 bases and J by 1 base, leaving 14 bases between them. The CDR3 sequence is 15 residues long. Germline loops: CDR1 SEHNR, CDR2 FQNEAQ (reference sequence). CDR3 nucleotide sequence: TGTGCCAGCAGCCCCCAGATGGGGGGGAACACTGAAGCTTTCTTT. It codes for CASSPQMGGNTEAFF.

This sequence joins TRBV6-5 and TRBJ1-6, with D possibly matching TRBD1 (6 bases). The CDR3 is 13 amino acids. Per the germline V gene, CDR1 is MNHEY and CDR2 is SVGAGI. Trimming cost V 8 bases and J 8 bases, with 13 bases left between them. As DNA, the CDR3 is TGTGCCAGCGAGGCGTACAGGGATTCACCCCTCCACTTT. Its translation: CASEAYRDSPLHF.

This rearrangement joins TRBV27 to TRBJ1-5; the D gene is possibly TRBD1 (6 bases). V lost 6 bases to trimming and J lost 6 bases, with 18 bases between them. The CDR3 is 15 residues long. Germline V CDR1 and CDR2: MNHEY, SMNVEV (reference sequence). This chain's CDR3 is CASRETGSVGQPQHF. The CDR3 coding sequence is TGTGCCAGCAGAGAAACAGGGTCGGTGGGTCAGCCCCAGCATTTT.

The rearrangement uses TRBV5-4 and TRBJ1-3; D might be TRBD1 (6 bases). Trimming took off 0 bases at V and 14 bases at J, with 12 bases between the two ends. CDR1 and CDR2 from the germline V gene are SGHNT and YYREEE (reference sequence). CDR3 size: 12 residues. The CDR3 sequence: CASSLAQGLLYF. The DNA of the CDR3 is TGTGCCAGCAGCTTGGCCCAGGGGCTACTATATTTT.

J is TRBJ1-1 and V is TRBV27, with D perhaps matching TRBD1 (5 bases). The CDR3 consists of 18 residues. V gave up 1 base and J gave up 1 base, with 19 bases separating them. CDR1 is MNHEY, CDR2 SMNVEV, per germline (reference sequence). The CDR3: CASSLLGVWGGQNTEAFF. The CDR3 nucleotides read TGTGCCAGCAGTTTATTGGGCGTGTGGGGGGGTCAGAACACTGAAGCTTTCTTT.

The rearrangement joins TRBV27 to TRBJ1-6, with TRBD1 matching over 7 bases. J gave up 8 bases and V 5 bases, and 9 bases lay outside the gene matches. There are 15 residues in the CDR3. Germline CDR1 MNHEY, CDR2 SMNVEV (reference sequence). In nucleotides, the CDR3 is TGTGCCAGCAGTCGTTTACAGGGGTCCCATTCACCCCTCCACTTT. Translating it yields CASSRLQGSHSPLHF.

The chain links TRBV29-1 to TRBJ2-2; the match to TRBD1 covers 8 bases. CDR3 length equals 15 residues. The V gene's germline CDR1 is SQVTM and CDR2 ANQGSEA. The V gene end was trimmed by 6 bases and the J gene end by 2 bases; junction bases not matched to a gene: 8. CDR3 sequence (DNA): TGCAGCGTGCACGACAGGGGAAGCAACACCGGGGAGCTGTTTTTT. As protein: CSVHDRGSNTGELFF.

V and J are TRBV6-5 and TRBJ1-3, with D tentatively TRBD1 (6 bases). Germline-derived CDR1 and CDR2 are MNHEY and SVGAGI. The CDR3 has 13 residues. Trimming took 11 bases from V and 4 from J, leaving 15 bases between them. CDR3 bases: TGTGCCGAAAGGGGGGGTGGAGGAAACACCATATATTTT. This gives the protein CAERGGGGNTIYF.

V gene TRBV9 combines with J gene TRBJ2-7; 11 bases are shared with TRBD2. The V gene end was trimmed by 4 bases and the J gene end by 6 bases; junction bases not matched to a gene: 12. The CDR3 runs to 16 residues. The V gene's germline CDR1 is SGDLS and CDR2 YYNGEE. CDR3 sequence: CASSPLGLAGLPEQYF. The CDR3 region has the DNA TGTGCCAGCAGCCCTCTTGGACTAGCGGGTCTCCCCGAGCAGTACTTC.

This CDR3 reads CASSGGRTDTQYF. The CDR3 DNA reads TGTGCCAGTAGTGGAGGGAGGACAGATACGCAGTATTTT. This sequence joins TRBV19 and TRBJ2-3; D may be TRBD2 (6 bases). With 5 bases removed from V and 3 bases from J, the gap between germline ends came to 9 bases. The CDR3 spans 13 residues. In germline, CDR1 is LNHDA, CDR2 SQIVND (reference sequence).

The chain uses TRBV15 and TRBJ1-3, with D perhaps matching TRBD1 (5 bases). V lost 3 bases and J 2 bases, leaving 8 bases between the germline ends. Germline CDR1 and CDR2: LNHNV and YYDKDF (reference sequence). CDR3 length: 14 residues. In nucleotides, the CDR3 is TGTGCCACCAGCAGGGGGGGGACTGGAAACACCATATATTTT. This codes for CATSRGGTGNTIYF.

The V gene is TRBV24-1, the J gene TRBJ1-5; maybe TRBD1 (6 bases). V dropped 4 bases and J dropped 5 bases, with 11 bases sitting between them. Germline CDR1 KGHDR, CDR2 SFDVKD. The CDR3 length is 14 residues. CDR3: CATSEGQLHQPQHF. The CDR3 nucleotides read TGTGCCACCAGTGAGGGACAACTCCATCAGCCCCAGCATTTT.

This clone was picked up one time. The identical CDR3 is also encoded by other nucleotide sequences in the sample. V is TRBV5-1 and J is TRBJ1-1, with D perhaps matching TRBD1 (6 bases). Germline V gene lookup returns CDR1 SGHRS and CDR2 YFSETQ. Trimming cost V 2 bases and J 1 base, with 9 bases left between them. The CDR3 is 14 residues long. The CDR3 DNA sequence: TGCGCCAGCAGCTTAGGGGGAAGGAACACTGAAGCTTTCTTT. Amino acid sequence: CASSLGGRNTEAFF.

The CDR3 is CASSVQGAWNEKLFF. The CDR3 region has the DNA TGTGCCAGCAGTGTACAGGGGGCCTGGAATGAAAAACTGTTTTTT. The chain links TRBV25-1 to TRBJ1-4; 9 bases map to TRBD1. CDR1 and CDR2 (germline): MGHDK, SYGVNS. This CDR3 comprises 15 residues. V dropped 4 bases and J dropped 5; count of bases not matched to a gene: 5.